The 22 T cell receptor beta chains listed next were all sequenced from one sample in a study of cytomegalovirus exposure and HLA in healthy donors. Libraries were prepared by immunoSEQ multiplex PCR; TCRdb keeps only in-frame clonotypes and omits some of them. The sample has approximately 160,000 clones, about 90% seen once. Sequencing was done on a sample of PBMCs. These receptors were obtained from a woman aged 18-35 years in good health and CMV-seropositive.

The J gene is TRBJ2-1, the V gene TRBV13; 10 positions agree with TRBD2. Germline V gene lookup returns CDR1 PRHDT and CDR2 FYEKMQ (reference sequence). The CDR3 extends over 16 amino acids. V shed 4 bases, J shed 3 bases, and the junction held 6 bases outside the gene matches. Here the CDR3 DNA reads TGTGCCAGCAGCTGGTACCTAGCGGGGGACTACAATGAGCAGTTCTTC. Translating gives CASSWYLAGDYNEQFF.

The chain recombines TRBV5-4 with TRBJ1-4; D gene ambiguous. V was pared by 3 bases and J by 6 bases, with 9 bases between. This CDR3 has 13 residues. Germline CDR1 SGHNT, CDR2 YYREEE (reference sequence). CDR3 coding DNA: TGTGCCAGCAGCTCGTCCGTTGATGAAAAACTGTTTTTT. This gives the protein CASSSSVDEKLFF.

The chain links TRBV13 to TRBJ2-3; D uncertain. V was pared by 4 bases and J by 2 bases, with 7 bases between. The CDR3 contains 13 residues. Per germline, CDR1 PRHDT and CDR2 FYEKMQ (reference sequence). CDR3 amino acids: CASSSSVTDTQYF. CDR3 bases: TGTGCCAGCAGCTCCTCGGTCACAGATACGCAGTATTTT.

The rearrangement joins TRBV18 to TRBJ2-3, with D possibly being TRBD2 (6 bases). With 8 bases removed from V and 2 bases from J, the gap between germline ends came to 8 bases. CDR3 length: 12 amino acids. Germline V gene lookup returns CDR1 KGHSH and CDR2 LQKENI. The CDR3 protein is CASRRDTDTQYF. The DNA for the CDR3 is TGTGCCAGCCGGAGGGACACAGATACGCAGTATTTT. Full variable domain (outside the CDR3, taken from reference TRBV18 and TRBJ2-3): NAGVMQNPRHLVRRRGQEARLRCSPMKGHSHVYWYRQLPEEGLKFMVYLQKENIIDESGMPKERFSAEFPKEGPSILRIQQVVRGDSAAYFCASRRDTDTQYFGPGTRLTVL.

The V and J genes are TRBV5-1 and TRBJ2-1; 8 nucleotides agree with TRBD2. The trim removed 1 base at V and 7 bases at J, leaving 4 bases unmatched. CDR1 is SGHRS, CDR2 YFSETQ, per germline. The CDR3 length is 14 residues. In nucleotides, the CDR3 is TGCGCCAGCAGCTTGACTAGCGGAGGGAATGAGCAGTTCTTC. Translating it yields CASSLTSGGNEQFF.

This chain uses TRBV6-1 with TRBJ1-1; 8 nucleotides line up with TRBD1. The CDR3 has 14 residues. Germline V gives CDR1 MNHNS, CDR2 SASEGT. With 7 bases clipped from V and 0 bases from J, the junction kept 4 bases outside the gene matches. CDR3 coding DNA: TGTGCCAGCACCCGGGACAGGATGAACACTGAAGCTTTCTTT. Its protein product is CASTRDRMNTEAFF.

The V and J genes are TRBV4-2 and TRBJ1-4, with 10 bases matching TRBD1. The CDR3 has 17 residues. Germline CDR1 is LGHNA and CDR2 is YNFKEQ. Trimming at V came to 6 bases and at J to 6 bases, leaving 13 bases not matched to a gene. This CDR3 reads CASSRRMTGGGDEKLFF. For the CDR3, the DNA is TGTGCCAGCAGTCGGCGGATGACAGGGGGCGGGGATGAAAAACTGTTTTTT.

This clone occurred a few times. The chain carries TRBV11-2 and TRBJ1-4; 10 bases are a match to TRBD1. With 5 bases clipped from V and 7 bases from J, the junction kept 7 bases outside the gene matches. Germline CDR1 SGHAT, CDR2 FQNNGV. The CDR3 consists of 15 residues. CDR3 DNA: TGTGCCAGCAGCCTCGACAGGGGGCGCGGTGAAAAACTGTTTTTT. Residues: CASSLDRGRGEKLFF.

The J gene is TRBJ2-1, the V gene TRBV18; 10 nucleotides match TRBD2. The length of the CDR3 is 17 residues. Germline CDR1 is KGHSH and CDR2 is LQKENI. The J segment lost 0 bases and the V segment lost 3 bases, leaving 5 bases of the junction unmatched. The CDR3 DNA reads as TGTGCCAGCTCACCTAGCGGGAGGACACTCTCCTACAATGAGCAGTTCTTC. Translated: CASSPSGRTLSYNEQFF.

The chain recombines TRBV7-6 with TRBJ2-5; TRBD2 aligns across 9 bases. The CDR3 covers 16 residues. V gave up 1 base and J gave up 1 base; unmatched junction bases: 4. Per the germline V gene, CDR1 is SGHVS and CDR2 is FNYEAQ. The CDR3 protein is CASSLEAGGTQETQYF. The CDR3 DNA reads as TGTGCCAGCAGCTTAGAAGCGGGAGGTACCCAAGAGACCCAGTACTTC.

The genes are TRBV25-1 and TRBJ2-7; 10 nucleotides agree with TRBD1. Germline CDR1 and CDR2: MGHDK and SYGVNS. This CDR3 has 14 residues. V lost 1 base and J lost 4; bases outside the gene matches: 1. The CDR3 loop is CASSELGQGYEQYF. The CDR3 nucleotides are TGTGCCAGCAGTGAATTGGGACAGGGGTACGAGCAGTACTTC.

The chain carries TRBV4-1 and TRBJ1-5; D gene uncertain. With 0 bases removed from V and 4 bases from J, the gap between germline ends came to 10 bases. CDR3 length: 15 residues. Germline CDR1 is MGHRA and CDR2 is YSYEKL. The CDR3: CASSQDSVINQPQHF. Written as DNA, the CDR3 is TGCGCCAGCAGCCAAGATTCGGTGATTAATCAGCCCCAGCATTTT.

The chain is built from TRBV5-1 and TRBJ1-1; no definite D call. V shed 5 bases and J shed 2 bases, with 13 bases lying between them. The CDR3 contains 14 residues. Germline CDR1 SGHRS, CDR2 YFSETQ. For the CDR3, the DNA is TGCGCCAGCAGGATGAGGGTTCCCAACACTGAAGCTTTCTTT. Residues: CASRMRVPNTEAFF.

This chain uses TRBV2 with TRBJ2-7, with no clear D. The CDR3 spans 11 residues. V was trimmed by 6 bases and J by 4 bases, leaving 7 bases between them. Germline CDR1 reads SNHLY; CDR2 reads FYNNEI. The CDR3, as DNA: TGTGCCAGCAGGTACAGATACGAGCAGTACTTC. Translation: CASRYRYEQYF.

The chain is built from TRBV11-3 and TRBJ2-3, with 11 bases aligning to TRBD2. The CDR3 length is 15 residues. V lost 5 bases, J lost 3 bases, and 4 bases stayed unmatched. The germline CDR1 and CDR2 sequences are SGHNT and YENEEA. The CDR3 DNA sequence: TGTGCCAGCAGCCCTAGCGGGGGGCGGACAGATACGCAGTATTTT. Its protein product is CASSPSGGRTDTQYF.

This chain links TRBV29-1 with TRBJ2-3; the D gene is possibly TRBD1 (6 bases). Germline CDR1 and CDR2: SQVTM and ANQGSEA. The V gene lost 7 bases and the J gene lost 5 bases, with 16 bases spanning the gap. The CDR3 has 13 residues. The CDR3 region is CSGGPNSRDTQYF. In nucleotides, the CDR3 is TGCAGCGGGGGGCCAAACTCGAGAGATACGCAGTATTTT.

The rearrangement uses TRBV28 and TRBJ1-1; perhaps TRBD1 as D (5 bases). This CDR3 has 11 amino acids. V lost 11 bases, J lost 3 bases, and 10 bases lay in between. Per germline, CDR1 MDHEN and CDR2 SYDVKM. CDR3 in amino acids: CAGGTHTEAFF. DNA of the CDR3: TGTGCCGGAGGGACGCACACTGAAGCTTTCTTT.

The chain employs TRBV10-3 and TRBJ2-3; 13 nucleotides agree with TRBD2. The junction had 5 bases not matched to a gene; V was cut back by 8 bases and J by 0 bases. The germline CDR1 and CDR2 sequences are ENHRY and SYGVKD. This CDR3 has 16 residues. The CDR3 is CAIGTSGRASTDTQYF. The CDR3 DNA reads TGTGCCATCGGCACTAGCGGGAGGGCTAGCACAGATACGCAGTATTTT.

This sequence joins TRBV28 and TRBJ2-1, with 9 bases lining up with TRBD2. The J segment lost 8 bases and the V segment lost 5 bases, leaving 13 bases of the junction unmatched. The CDR3 consists of 16 residues. Germline CDR1 is MDHEN and CDR2 is SYDVKM. The CDR3 sequence: CASSIRLAAPKDEQFF. CDR3 bases: TGTGCCAGCAGTATTCGACTAGCGGCCCCTAAGGATGAGCAGTTCTTC.

The rearrangement links TRBV29-1 to TRBJ2-1, with TRBD2 identical over 9 bases. The CDR3 sequence is 15 residues long. Germline values: CDR1 SQVTM, CDR2 ANQGSEA. V dropped 4 bases and J dropped 4; count of bases not matched to a gene: 8. CDR3 residues: CSVVIAGVAYNEQFF. DNA of the CDR3: TGCAGCGTTGTGATAGCGGGAGTCGCGTACAATGAGCAGTTCTTC.

This chain links TRBV7-6 with TRBJ2-3, with D maybe TRBD2 (5 bases). Trimming removed 5 bases at V and 3 bases at J, with 9 bases between. The germline V gene has CDR1 SGHVS and CDR2 FNYEAQ. The CDR3 spans 13 residues. The CDR3 region has the DNA TGTGCCAGCAGCCCAGGACTTACAGATACGCAGTATTTT. Its translation: CASSPGLTDTQYF.

The chain joins TRBV4-1 to TRBJ2-5, with a weak D call TRBD2 (7 bases). Germline CDR1 reads MGHRA; CDR2 reads YSYEKL. V was cut by 0 bases and J by 4 bases, with 18 bases left in between. The CDR3 has 17 residues. The CDR3 sequence is CASSQERVVGGRETQYF. In nucleotides, the CDR3 is TGCGCCAGCAGCCAAGAGAGGGTGGTGGGGGGGCGAGAGACCCAGTACTTC.